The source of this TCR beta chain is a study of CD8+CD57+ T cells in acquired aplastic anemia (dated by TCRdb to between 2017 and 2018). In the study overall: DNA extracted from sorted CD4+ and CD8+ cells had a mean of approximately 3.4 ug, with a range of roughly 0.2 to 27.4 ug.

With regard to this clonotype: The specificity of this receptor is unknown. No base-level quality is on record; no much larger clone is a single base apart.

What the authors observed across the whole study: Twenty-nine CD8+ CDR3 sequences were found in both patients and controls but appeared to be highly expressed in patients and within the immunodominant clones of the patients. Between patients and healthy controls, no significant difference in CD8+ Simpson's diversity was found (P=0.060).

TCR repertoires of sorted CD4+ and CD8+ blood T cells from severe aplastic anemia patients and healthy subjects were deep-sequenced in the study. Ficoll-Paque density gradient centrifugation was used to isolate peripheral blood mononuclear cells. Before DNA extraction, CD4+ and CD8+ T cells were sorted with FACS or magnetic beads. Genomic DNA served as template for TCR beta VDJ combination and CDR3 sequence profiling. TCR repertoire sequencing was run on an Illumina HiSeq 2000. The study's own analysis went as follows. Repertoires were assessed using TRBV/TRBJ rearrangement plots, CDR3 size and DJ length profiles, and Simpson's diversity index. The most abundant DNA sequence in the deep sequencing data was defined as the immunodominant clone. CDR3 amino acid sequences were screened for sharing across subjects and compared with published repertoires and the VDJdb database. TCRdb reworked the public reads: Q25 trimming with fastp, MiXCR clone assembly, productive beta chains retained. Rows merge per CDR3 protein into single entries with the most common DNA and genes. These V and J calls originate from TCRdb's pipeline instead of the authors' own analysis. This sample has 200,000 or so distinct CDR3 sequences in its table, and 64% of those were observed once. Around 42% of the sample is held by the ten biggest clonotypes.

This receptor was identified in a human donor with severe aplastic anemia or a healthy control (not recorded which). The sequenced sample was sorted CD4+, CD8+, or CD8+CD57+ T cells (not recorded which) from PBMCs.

The CDR3 amino acid sequence is: CASSLAREVWTEAFF. The DNA reads as follows: TGTGCCAGCAGCTTAGCGAGGGAGGTGTGGACTGAAGCTTTCTTT. The rearrangement joined TRBV7-2 to TRBJ1-1, with no confidently assigned D gene. The CDR3 starts with the cysteine, ends with the phenylalanine, and has 15 residues. Only the CDR3 portion is preserved as DNA: 45 bases, with reading frame beginning at the first base. Between the V and J ends, shortened by 0 bases and 5 bases respectively, the junction contains 13 bases. CDR1 and CDR2 were assigned from the germline V gene as SGHTA and FQGNSA.